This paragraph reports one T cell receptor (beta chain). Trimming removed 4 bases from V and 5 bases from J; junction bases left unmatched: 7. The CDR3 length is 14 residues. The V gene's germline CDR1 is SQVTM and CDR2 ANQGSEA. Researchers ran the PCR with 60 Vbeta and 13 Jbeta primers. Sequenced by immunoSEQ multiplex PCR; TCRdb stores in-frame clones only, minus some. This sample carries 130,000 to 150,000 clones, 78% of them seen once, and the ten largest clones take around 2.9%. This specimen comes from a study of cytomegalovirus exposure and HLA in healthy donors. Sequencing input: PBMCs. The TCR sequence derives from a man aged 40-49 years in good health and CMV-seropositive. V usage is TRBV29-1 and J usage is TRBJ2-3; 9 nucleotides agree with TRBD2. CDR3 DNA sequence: TGCAGCGTTGCGACTAGCGGCGGAGTAGATACGCAGTATTTT. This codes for CSVATSGGVDTQYF.